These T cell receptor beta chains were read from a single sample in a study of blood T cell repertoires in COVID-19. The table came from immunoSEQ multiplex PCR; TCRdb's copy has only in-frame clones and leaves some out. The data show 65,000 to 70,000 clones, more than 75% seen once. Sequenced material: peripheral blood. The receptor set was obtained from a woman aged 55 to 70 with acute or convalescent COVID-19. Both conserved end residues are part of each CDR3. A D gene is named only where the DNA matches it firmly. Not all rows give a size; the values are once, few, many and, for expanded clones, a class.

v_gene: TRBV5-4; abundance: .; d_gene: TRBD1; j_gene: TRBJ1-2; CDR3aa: CASSPRTGKDYGYTF; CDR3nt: TGTGCCAGCAGCCCACGGACAGGGAAGGACTATGGCTACACCTTC
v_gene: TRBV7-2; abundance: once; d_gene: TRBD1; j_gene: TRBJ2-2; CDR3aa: CASRAVRGRTGELFF; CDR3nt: TGTGCCAGCAGGGCCGTCAGGGGGCGTACCGGGGAGCTGTTTTTT
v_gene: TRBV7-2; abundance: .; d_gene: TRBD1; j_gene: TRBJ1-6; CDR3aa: CASSWRQGVDSPLHF; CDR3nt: TGTGCCAGCAGCTGGAGACAGGGGGTAGACTCACCCCTCCACTTT
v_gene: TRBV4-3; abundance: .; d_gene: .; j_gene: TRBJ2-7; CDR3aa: CASSQVGRGTIYEQYF; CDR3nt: TGCGCCAGCAGCCAAGTGGGTCGGGGAACCATCTACGAGCAGTACTTC
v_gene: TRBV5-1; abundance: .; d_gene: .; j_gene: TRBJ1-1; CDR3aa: CASSLYNRVYNTEAFF; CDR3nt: TGCGCCAGCAGCTTGTATAACAGGGTCTACAACACTGAAGCTTTCTTT
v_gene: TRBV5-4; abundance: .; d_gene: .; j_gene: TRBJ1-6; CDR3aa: CASSLGVNRAFGSPLHF; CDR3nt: TGTGCCAGCAGCTTGGGGGTTAACAGGGCTTTTGGATCACCCCTCCACTTT
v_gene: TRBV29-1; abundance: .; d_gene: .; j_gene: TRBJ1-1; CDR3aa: CSVDSGTHYTEAFF; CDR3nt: TGCAGCGTTGATTCCGGGACACACTACACTGAAGCTTTCTTT
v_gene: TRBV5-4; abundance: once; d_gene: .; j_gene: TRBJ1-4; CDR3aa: CASSPGGAKGEKLFF; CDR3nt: TGTGCCAGCAGCCCTGGGGGCGCGAAGGGTGAAAAACTGTTTTTT
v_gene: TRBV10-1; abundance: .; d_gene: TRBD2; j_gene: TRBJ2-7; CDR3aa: CASSEDGGIYEQYF; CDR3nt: TGCGCCAGCAGTGAGGACGGGGGGATATACGAGCAGTACTTC
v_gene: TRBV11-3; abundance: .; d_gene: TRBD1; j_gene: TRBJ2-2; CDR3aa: CASSGNRGSTGELFF; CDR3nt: TGTGCCAGCAGCGGGAACAGGGGCAGCACCGGGGAGCTGTTTTTT
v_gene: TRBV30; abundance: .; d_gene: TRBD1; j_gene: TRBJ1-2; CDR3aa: CAWSPPGQGYYGYTF; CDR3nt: TGTGCCTGGAGTCCCCCGGGACAGGGGTACTATGGCTACACCTTC
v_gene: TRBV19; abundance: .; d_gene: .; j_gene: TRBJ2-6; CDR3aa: CASALGGANVLTF; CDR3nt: TGTGCCAGTGCTCTAGGAGGGGCCAACGTCCTGACTTTC
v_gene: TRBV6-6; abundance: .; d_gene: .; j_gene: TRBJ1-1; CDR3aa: CASSGVRTEAFF; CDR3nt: TGTGCCAGCTCAGGGGTCCGCACTGAAGCTTTCTTT
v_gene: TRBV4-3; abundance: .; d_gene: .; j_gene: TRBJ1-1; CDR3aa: CASSQDWGGTEAFF; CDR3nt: TGCGCCAGCAGCCAAGATTGGGGGGGCACTGAAGCTTTCTTT
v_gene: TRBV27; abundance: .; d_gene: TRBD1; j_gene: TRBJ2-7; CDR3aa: CASSPGTGRSSYEQYF; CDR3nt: TGTGCCAGCAGTCCTGGGACAGGGAGGAGTTCCTACGAGCAGTACTTC
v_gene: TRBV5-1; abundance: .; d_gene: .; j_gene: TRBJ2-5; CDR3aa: CASSLGSGEETQYF; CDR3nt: TGCGCCAGCAGCTTGGGGTCCGGGGAAGAGACCCAGTACTTC
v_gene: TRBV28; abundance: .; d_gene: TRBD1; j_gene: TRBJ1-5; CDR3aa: CASSLGTDLYQPQHF; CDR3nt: TGTGCCAGCAGTTTAGGGACAGACTTATATCAGCCCCAGCATTTT
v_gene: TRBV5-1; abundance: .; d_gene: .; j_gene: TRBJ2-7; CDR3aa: CASSAGTAYEQYF; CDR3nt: TGCGCCAGCAGCGCGGGGACAGCCTACGAGCAGTACTTC
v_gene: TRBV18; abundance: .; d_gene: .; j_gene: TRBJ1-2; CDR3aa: CASSSPSSSEGYTF; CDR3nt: TGTGCCAGCTCCTCCCCTAGCTCTTCGGAGGGCTACACCTTC
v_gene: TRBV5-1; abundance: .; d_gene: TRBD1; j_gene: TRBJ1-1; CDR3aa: CASSGLGQGGTEAFF; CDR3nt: TGCGCCAGCAGCGGGCTGGGACAGGGAGGCACTGAAGCTTTCTTT
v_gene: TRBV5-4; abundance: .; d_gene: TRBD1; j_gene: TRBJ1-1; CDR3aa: CASSTPGQGAVGTEAFF; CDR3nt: TGTGCCAGCAGCACACCGGGACAGGGGGCTGTTGGCACTGAAGCTTTCTTT
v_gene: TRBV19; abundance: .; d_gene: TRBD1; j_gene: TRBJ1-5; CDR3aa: CASRGGQGNNQPQHF; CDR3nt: TGTGCCAGTAGGGGGGGACAGGGTAACAATCAGCCCCAGCATTTT
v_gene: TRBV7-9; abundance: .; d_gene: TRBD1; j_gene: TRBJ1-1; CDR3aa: CASSSTDRGVGRTEAFF; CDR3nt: TGTGCCAGCAGCTCCACCGACAGGGGAGTAGGGAGGACTGAAGCTTTCTTT
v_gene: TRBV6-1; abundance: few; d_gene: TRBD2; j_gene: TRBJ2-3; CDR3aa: CASSEWSLAADTDTQYF; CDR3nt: TGTGCCAGCAGTGAATGGTCACTAGCGGCCGACACAGATACGCAGTATTTT
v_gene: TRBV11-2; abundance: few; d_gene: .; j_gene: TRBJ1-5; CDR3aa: CASSLEPGHLSNQPQHF; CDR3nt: TGTGCCAGCAGCTTAGAACCGGGACACCTTAGCAATCAGCCCCAGCATTTT
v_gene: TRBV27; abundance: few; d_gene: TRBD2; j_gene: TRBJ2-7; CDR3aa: CASSLSGGYYEQYF; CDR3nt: TGTGCCAGCAGTTTATCCGGGGGGTACTACGAGCAGTACTTC
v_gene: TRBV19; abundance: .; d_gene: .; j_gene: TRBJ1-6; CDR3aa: CASSPGQSYNSPLHF; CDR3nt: TGTGCCAGTAGCCCCGGACAGTCGTATAATTCACCCCTCCACTTT